This TCR beta chain stems from a study of technical replicates of blood from a handful of donors. TCRdb keeps only in-frame clones here, not all; method: immunoSEQ multiplex PCR. The sample has 65,000 to 85,000 clones; nearly 98% are singletons. The CDR3 totals 16 residues. Unmatched junction bases numbered 5, after V lost 0 bases and J lost 4 bases. The germline V gene encodes CDR1 SGHRS and CDR2 YFSETQ. The origin of this receptor is a human donor in good health. Sequenced input: T cells isolated from PBMCs. V is TRBV5-1 and J is TRBJ1-3; 9 nucleotides agree with TRBD1. CDR3 bases: TGCGCCAGCAGCTTGGCCGGGACAGGGTTCGGAAACACCATATATTTT. Amino acid sequence: CASSLAGTGFGNTIYF.